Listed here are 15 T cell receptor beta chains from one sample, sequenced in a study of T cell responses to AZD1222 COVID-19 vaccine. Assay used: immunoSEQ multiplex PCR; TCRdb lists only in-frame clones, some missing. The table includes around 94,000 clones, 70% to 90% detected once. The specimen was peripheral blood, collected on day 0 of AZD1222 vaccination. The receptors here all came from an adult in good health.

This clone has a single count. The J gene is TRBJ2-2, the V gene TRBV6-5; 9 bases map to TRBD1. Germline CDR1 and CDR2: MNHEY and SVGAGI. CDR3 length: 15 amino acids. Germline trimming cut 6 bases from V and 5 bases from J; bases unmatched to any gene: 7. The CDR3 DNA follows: TGTGCCAGCAGAGCACAGGGGGCAGGGACCGGGGAGCTGTTTTTT. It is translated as CASRAQGAGTGELFF.

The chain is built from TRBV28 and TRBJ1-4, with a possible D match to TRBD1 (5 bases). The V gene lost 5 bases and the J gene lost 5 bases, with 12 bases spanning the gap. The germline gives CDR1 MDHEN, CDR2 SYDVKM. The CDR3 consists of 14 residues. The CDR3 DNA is TGTGCCAGCAGTCCCCAGGGAGGGAATGAAAAACTGTTTTTT. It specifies CASSPQGGNEKLFF.

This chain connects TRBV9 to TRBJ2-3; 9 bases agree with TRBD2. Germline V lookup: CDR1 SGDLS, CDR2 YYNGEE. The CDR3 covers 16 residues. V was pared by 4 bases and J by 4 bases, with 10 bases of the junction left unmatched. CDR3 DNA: TGTGCCAGCAGCCCTGGAAGCGGGGGGCCAGCAGATACGCAGTATTTT. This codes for CASSPGSGGPADTQYF. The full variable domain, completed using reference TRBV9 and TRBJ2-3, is DSGVTQTPKHLITATGQRVTLRCSPRSGDLSVYWYQQSLDQGLQFLIQYYNGEERAKGNILERFSAQQFPDLHSELNLSSLELGDSALYFCASSPGSGGPADTQYFGPGTRLTVL.

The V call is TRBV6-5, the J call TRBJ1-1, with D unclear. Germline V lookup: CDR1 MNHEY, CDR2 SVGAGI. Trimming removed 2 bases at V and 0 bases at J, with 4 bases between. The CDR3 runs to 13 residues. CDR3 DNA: TGTGCCAGCAGTTACACACTGAACACTGAAGCTTTCTTT. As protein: CASSYTLNTEAFF.

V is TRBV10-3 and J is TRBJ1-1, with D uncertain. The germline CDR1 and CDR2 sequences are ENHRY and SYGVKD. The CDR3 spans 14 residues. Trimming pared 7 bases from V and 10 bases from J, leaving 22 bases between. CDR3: CAIKRKKGEDGAFF. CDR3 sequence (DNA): TGTGCCATCAAAAGGAAAAAGGGAGAAGATGGAGCTTTCTTT.

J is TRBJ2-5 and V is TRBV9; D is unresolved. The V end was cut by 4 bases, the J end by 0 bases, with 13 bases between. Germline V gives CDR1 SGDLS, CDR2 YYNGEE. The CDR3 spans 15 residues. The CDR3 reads CASSPTPTDQETQYF. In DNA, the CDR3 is TGTGCCAGCAGCCCCACCCCCACAGACCAAGAGACCCAGTACTTC.

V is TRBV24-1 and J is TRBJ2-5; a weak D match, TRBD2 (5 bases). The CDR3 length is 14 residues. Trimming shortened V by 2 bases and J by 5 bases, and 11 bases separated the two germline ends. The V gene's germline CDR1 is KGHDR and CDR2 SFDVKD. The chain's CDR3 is CATSDSGVGETQYF. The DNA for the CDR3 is TGTGCCACCAGTGATTCCGGGGTGGGGGAGACCCAGTACTTC.

The CDR3 reads CSARRGADEYF. CDR3 DNA sequence: TGCAGTGCTAGACGTGGGGCAGACGAGTACTTC. The chain recombines TRBV20-1 with TRBJ2-7, with a tentative D call TRBD1 (5 bases). The CDR3 covers 11 residues. The V end lost 2 bases, the J end lost 11 bases, and 13 bases lay between the germline ends. Germline values: CDR1 DFQATT, CDR2 SNEGSKA (reference sequence).

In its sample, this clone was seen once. CDR3 amino acids: CASSYSEGNYGYTF. The CDR3 DNA is TGTGCCAGCAGTTACTCGGAGGGAAACTATGGCTACACCTTC. This rearrangement joins TRBV6-2 or TRBV6-3 to TRBJ1-2, with D unresolved. Between the trimmed V and J ends, which lost 0 bases and 2 bases, there was a span of 7 bases. CDR3 size: 14 residues. Germline CDR1 is MNHEY and CDR2 is SVGEGT.

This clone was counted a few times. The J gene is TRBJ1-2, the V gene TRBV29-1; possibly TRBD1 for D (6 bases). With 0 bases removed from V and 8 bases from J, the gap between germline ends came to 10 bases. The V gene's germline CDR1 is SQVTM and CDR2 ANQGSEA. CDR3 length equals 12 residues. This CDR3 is CSVEDSGGGYTF. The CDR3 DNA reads TGCAGCGTTGAAGATAGTGGGGGCGGCTACACCTTC. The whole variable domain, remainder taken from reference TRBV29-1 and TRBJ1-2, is SAVISQKPSRDICQRGTSLTIQCQVDSQVTMMFWYRQQPGQSLTLIATANQGSEATYESGFVIDKFPISRPNLTFSTLTVSNMSPEDSSIYLCSVEDSGGGYTFGSGTRLTVV.

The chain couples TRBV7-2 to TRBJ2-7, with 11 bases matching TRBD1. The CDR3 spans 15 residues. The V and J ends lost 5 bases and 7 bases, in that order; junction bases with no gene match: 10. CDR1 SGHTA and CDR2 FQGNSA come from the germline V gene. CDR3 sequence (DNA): TGTGCCAGCAGCAGGCCGGGACAGGGGGTGTTAGAGCAGTACTTC. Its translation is CASSRPGQGVLEQYF.

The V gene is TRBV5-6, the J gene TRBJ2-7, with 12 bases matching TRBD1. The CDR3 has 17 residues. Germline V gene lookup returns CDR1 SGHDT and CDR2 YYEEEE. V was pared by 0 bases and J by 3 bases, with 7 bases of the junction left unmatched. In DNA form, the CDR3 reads TGTGCCAGCAGCTTGGAACGGGACAGGGGGCAGCTCTACGAGCAGTACTTC. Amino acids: CASSLERDRGQLYEQYF.

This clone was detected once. The CDR3 sequence: CAIRGGGGRGEQYF. The CDR3, as DNA: TGTGCCATCAGAGGGGGAGGCGGGAGGGGTGAGCAGTACTTC. The chain carries TRBV10-3 and TRBJ2-7; 9 nucleotides agree with TRBD2. V shed 6 bases and J 7 bases; nucleotides not matched to a gene: 10. Germline CDR1 reads ENHRY; CDR2 reads SYGVKD. This CDR3 contains 14 residues.

The CDR3 sequence is CASSDPSRETQYF. As DNA, the CDR3 is TGTGCCAGCAGTGACCCCAGCCGGGAGACCCAGTACTTC. The genes are TRBV6-1 and TRBJ2-5; D is ambiguous. Germline lookup yields CDR1 MNHNS and CDR2 SASEGT. There are 13 residues in the CDR3. V was trimmed by 3 bases and J by 5 bases, leaving 10 bases between them.

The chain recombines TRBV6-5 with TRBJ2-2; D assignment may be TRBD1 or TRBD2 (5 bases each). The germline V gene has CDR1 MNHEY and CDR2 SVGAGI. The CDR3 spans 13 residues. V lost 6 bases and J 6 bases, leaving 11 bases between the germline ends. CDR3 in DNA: TGTGCCAGCAGCCGCGTGGGGGCCGGGGAGCTGTTTTTT. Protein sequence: CASSRVGAGELFF.